The 28 T cell receptor beta chains below come from one sample, sequenced in a study of neoadjuvant anti-PD-1 for oral cavity cancer. The protocol was immunoSEQ multiplex PCR, while the TCRdb copy is restricted to in-frame clones and leaves out a portion. The sample has fewer than 15,000 clones, around 70% seen once. This specimen was PBMCs, taken before nivolumab (anti-PD-1) treatment. Receptors originate from a person between 35 and 79 years old with oral cavity squamous cell carcinoma.

This chain connects TRBV19 to TRBJ2-1, with D maybe TRBD2 (5 bases). Germline V gene lookup returns CDR1 LNHDA and CDR2 SQIVND (reference sequence). This CDR3 is built from 13 residues. V was shortened by 3 bases and J by 4 bases, with 7 bases between the two germline ends. CDR3 loop: CASSIGGYNEQFF. DNA for the CDR3: TGTGCCAGTAGTATTGGCGGGTACAATGAGCAGTTCTTC.

The rearrangement uses TRBV19 and TRBJ1-3; no reliable D call. With 7 bases removed from V and 3 bases from J, the gap between germline ends came to 10 bases. Germline V gives CDR1 LNHDA, CDR2 SQIVND (reference sequence). The CDR3 totals 13 residues. Written as DNA, the CDR3 is TGTGCCAGTACGTCCGGATATGGAAACACCATATATTTT. This gives the protein CASTSGYGNTIYF.

V gene TRBV28 combines with J gene TRBJ2-1; D ambiguous. The CDR3 covers 12 residues. CDR1 MDHEN and CDR2 SYDVKM come from the germline V gene. V was pared by 7 bases and J by 2 bases, with 6 bases between. This chain's CDR3 is CASMVTYNEQFF. The CDR3 bases are TGTGCCAGCATGGTAACCTACAATGAGCAGTTCTTC. The full variable domain, in which reference TRBV28 and TRBJ2-1 provide the parts outside the CDR3, is DVKVTQSSRYLVKRTGEKVFLECVQDMDHENMFWYRQDPGLGLRLIYFSYDVKMKEKGDIPEGYSVSREKKERFSLILESASTNQTSMYLCASMVTYNEQFFGPGTRLTVL.

This clone came up a few times. V gene TRBV6-6 combines with J gene TRBJ2-7; D gene ambiguous. The CDR3 is 15 amino acids. The germline V gene encodes CDR1 MNHNY and CDR2 SVGAGI (reference sequence). V lost 6 bases, J lost 3 bases, and 18 bases lay in between. CDR3 sequence (DNA): TGTGCCAGCAGCCCCGGTGGTGTTTCGAACTACGAGCAGTACTTC. Translated, it gives CASSPGGVSNYEQYF.

Regarding this clone: The junction departs from the called germline gene at one end, perhaps through a read error. The chain links TRBV5-1 to TRBJ2-1, with TRBD1 matching 10 bases. CDR1 and CDR2 from the germline V gene are SGHRS and YFSETQ. CDR3 length: 14 residues. The CDR3 DNA follows: TGCGCCAGCTTCCCGACAGGGGGCTACGATGAGCAGTTCTTC. It codes for CASFPTGGYDEQFF.

The chain joins TRBV29-1 to TRBJ2-1; no firm D call. The germline V gene has CDR1 SQVTM and CDR2 ANQGSEA. The CDR3 has 9 residues. V was trimmed by 7 bases and J by 10 bases, leaving 8 bases between them. The CDR3 region is CSAGREQFF. DNA of the CDR3: TGCAGCGCCGGCAGGGAGCAGTTCTTC.

The chain is built from TRBV2 and TRBJ2-1; 10 nucleotides line up with TRBD2. Trimming at V came to 8 bases and at J to 5 bases, leaving 9 bases not matched to a gene. The CDR3 is 15 amino acids. Germline V gene data show CDR1 as SNHLY and CDR2 as FYNNEI. The CDR3 bases are TGTGCCAGCCAGGTGAGGACTAGCGGACACAATGAGCAGTTCTTC. Translation gives CASQVRTSGHNEQFF.

J is TRBJ2-3 and V is TRBV9, with 7 bases that match TRBD2. This CDR3 is 15 amino acids long. J was trimmed by 5 bases and V by 0 bases; bases with no gene match: 6. Germline V gene data show CDR1 as SGDLS and CDR2 as YYNGEE. The DNA of the CDR3 is TGTGCCAGCAGCGTAGTTGCGGGAGCAGGAGATACGCAGTATTTT. This gives the protein CASSVVAGAGDTQYF.

This clone was seen only a few times. V is TRBV9 and J is TRBJ1-2; the D gene is possibly TRBD1 (5 bases). The CDR3 runs to 17 residues. Germline CDR1 and CDR2: SGDLS and YYNGEE. V was cut by 1 base and J by 6 bases, with 22 bases left in between. The chain's CDR3 is CASSVTLGAGSINGYTF. As DNA, the CDR3 is TGTGCCAGCAGCGTAACTCTTGGGGCAGGGTCGATCAATGGCTACACCTTC.

This clone has just a few counts. V gene TRBV2 combines with J gene TRBJ2-3, with D possibly being TRBD2 (5 bases). Germline loops: CDR1 SNHLY, CDR2 FYNNEI. V was trimmed by 6 bases and J by 1 base, leaving 14 bases between them. This CDR3 contains 15 residues. CDR3 in DNA: TGTGCCAGCAGGGTGGAAAGTAGCGGCACAGATACGCAGTATTTT. This translates into CASRVESSGTDTQYF.

The V call is TRBV27, the J call TRBJ2-1, with 13 bases matching TRBD2. Per the germline V gene, CDR1 is MNHEY and CDR2 is SMNVEV (reference sequence). The trim removed 5 bases at V and 8 bases at J, leaving 12 bases unmatched. The CDR3 extends over 17 amino acids. The CDR3: CASSPGWTSGSPHEQFF. The DNA of the CDR3 is TGTGCCAGCAGTCCGGGATGGACTAGCGGGAGTCCCCATGAGCAGTTCTTC.

The CDR3 reads CASSIQDRRRTEAFF. CDR3 coding DNA: TGTGCCAGCAGCATACAAGACAGGAGGCGAACTGAAGCTTTCTTT. This chain connects TRBV7-3 to TRBJ1-1, with TRBD1 as a possible D gene (6 bases). CDR3 length: 15 amino acids. The V end lost 5 bases, the J end lost 5 bases, and 18 bases lay between the germline ends. Germline-derived CDR1 and CDR2 are SGHTA and FQGTGA. Together with reference TRBV7-3 and TRBJ1-1, the CDR3 gives the full variable domain: GAGVSQTPSNKVTEKGKYVELRCDPISGHTALYWYRQSLGQGPEFLIYFQGTGAADDSGLPNDRFFAVRPEGSVSTLKIQRTERGDSAVYLCASSIQDRRRTEAFFGQGTRLTVV.

The rearrangement joins TRBV15 to TRBJ2-1; no clear D. V lost 0 bases to trimming and J lost 4 bases, with 4 bases between them. The CDR3 contains 13 residues. Germline CDR1 reads LNHNV; CDR2 reads YYDKDF (reference sequence). In DNA form, the CDR3 reads TGTGCCACCAGCAGAGATACTTACAATGAGCAGTTCTTC. Protein sequence: CATSRDTYNEQFF. The full variable domain, completed using reference TRBV15 and TRBJ2-1, is DAMVIQNPRYQVTQFGKPVTLSCSQTLNHNVMYWYQQKSSQAPKLLFHYYDKDFNNEADTPDNFQSRRPNTSFCFLDIRSPGLGDTAMYLCATSRDTYNEQFFGPGTRLTVL.

The V call is TRBV2, the J call TRBJ1-1, with no clear D. V was cut by 1 base and J by 3 bases, with 6 bases left in between. CDR1 is SNHLY and CDR2 is FYNNEI in the germline V gene. The CDR3 is 13 residues long. CDR3 region: CASSEVAYTEAFF. The CDR3 nucleotides are TGTGCCAGCAGTGAAGTGGCGTACACTGAAGCTTTCTTT.

The chain uses TRBV5-6 and TRBJ2-1; the match to TRBD1 covers 7 bases. This CDR3 region has 16 residues. V dropped 5 bases and J dropped 6; count of bases not matched to a gene: 14. Looked up from germline, CDR1 is SGHDT and CDR2 is YYEEEE. CDR3 sequence (DNA): TGTGCCAGCAGTCCAATTTCGCCGACAGGGTTCAATGAGCAGTTCTTC. Translated, it gives CASSPISPTGFNEQFF.

V gene TRBV28 combines with J gene TRBJ2-5; 7 bases are shared with TRBD2. CDR1 and CDR2 (germline): MDHEN, SYDVKM. V gave up 6 bases and J gave up 5 bases; unmatched junction bases: 9. This CDR3 region has 14 residues. CDR3 DNA: TGTGCCAGCAGGGGGGAGGGCCCGGCGGAGACCCAGTACTTC. Translating it yields CASRGEGPAETQYF.

The chain combines TRBV6-1 with TRBJ1-5; no clear D. This CDR3 has 13 amino acids. V lost 4 bases to trimming and J lost 5 bases, with 9 bases between them. CDR1 is MNHNS and CDR2 is SASEGT in the germline V gene. The CDR3 loop reads CASSVPYYQPQHF. Here the CDR3 DNA reads TGTGCCAGCAGTGTCCCCTACTATCAGCCCCAGCATTTT.

The gene calls are TRBV5-4 and TRBJ2-1, with TRBD2 identical over 15 bases. V was clipped by 3 bases and J by 6 bases; unmatched bases: 7. CDR1 is SGHNT and CDR2 is YYREEE in the germline V gene (reference sequence). The CDR3 totals 17 residues. For the CDR3, the DNA is TGTGCCAGCAGCTCCGGGACTAGCGGGGGGACCATCAATGAGCAGTTCTTC. Translated: CASSSGTSGGTINEQFF.

V usage is TRBV19 and J usage is TRBJ1-1; D perhaps matches TRBD1 (5 bases). The CDR3 consists of 14 residues. Germline CDR1 LNHDA, CDR2 SQIVND (reference sequence). The V and J ends lost 3 bases and 3 bases respectively, with 11 bases between them. CDR3 in amino acids: CASSMSGAYTEAFF. The CDR3 coding sequence is TGTGCCAGTAGTATGTCCGGGGCGTACACTGAAGCTTTCTTT.

This clone was detected once. The genes are TRBV11-3 and TRBJ2-1; 8 bases line up with TRBD2. The CDR3 is 15 amino acids. Germline V gene sequence: CDR1 SGHNT, CDR2 YENEEA. V shed 1 base and J 6 bases; nucleotides not matched to a gene: 5. CDR3 nucleotides: TGTGCCAGCAGCTTAGTGGGGGGGACTAGCAATGAGCAGTTCTTC. Translating gives CASSLVGGTSNEQFF.

This chain links TRBV9 with TRBJ1-2; D is unresolved. Germline loops: CDR1 SGDLS, CDR2 YYNGEE. V lost 0 bases, J lost 4 bases, and 13 bases lay in between. The CDR3 covers 15 residues. The CDR3 protein is CASSVEPGMSYGYTF. As DNA, the CDR3 is TGTGCCAGCAGCGTAGAGCCGGGAATGAGCTATGGCTACACCTTC.

The rearrangement uses TRBV6-4 and TRBJ2-3; D might be TRBD1 (8 bases). The V gene's germline CDR1 is MRHNA and CDR2 SNTAGT. V dropped 2 bases and J dropped 5 bases, with 17 bases sitting between them. CDR3 length: 16 residues. CDR3 nucleotides: TGTGCCAGCAGTGACCAGGGGGCTACGGGAGGAGATACGCAGTATTTT. Amino acids: CASSDQGATGGDTQYF.

This chain joins TRBV30 and TRBJ2-7; TRBD1 matches 8 bases. The CDR3 totals 12 residues. Germline CDR1 GTSNPN, CDR2 SVGIG (reference sequence). The V segment lost 3 bases and the J segment 6 bases; nucleotides outside the gene matches: 4. The CDR3 DNA sequence: TGTGCCTGGAGCAGACAGGGGTCCGAGCAGTACTTC. It encodes CAWSRQGSEQYF.

This rearrangement joins TRBV11-2 to TRBJ1-1; a weak D match, TRBD1 (5 bases). This CDR3 spans 15 amino acids. The V end lost 5 bases, the J end lost 5 bases, and 18 bases lay between the germline ends. CDR1 SGHAT and CDR2 FQNNGV come from the germline V gene. The chain's CDR3 is CASSRAAGGITEAFF. DNA of the CDR3: TGTGCCAGCAGCCGTGCGGCGGGGGGAATTACTGAAGCTTTCTTT.

The gene calls are TRBV27 and TRBJ1-5; D remains unclear. The CDR3 totals 13 residues. V lost 6 bases and J lost 7, with 13 bases in between. Per the germline V gene, CDR1 is MNHEY and CDR2 is SMNVEV (reference sequence). The CDR3: CASSIRSGQPQHF. The CDR3 DNA reads as TGTGCCAGCAGCATAAGGTCTGGGCAGCCCCAGCATTTT.

V is TRBV7-2 and J is TRBJ2-4, with 9 bases that match TRBD2. The CDR3 contains 17 residues. V was clipped by 5 bases and J by 0 bases; unmatched bases: 8. Germline CDR1 is SGHTA and CDR2 is FQGNSA. The CDR3, as DNA: TGTGCCAGCAGCCCATTGACTAGCGGTTTAGCCAAAAACATTCAGTACTTC. It is translated as CASSPLTSGLAKNIQYF.

The genes are TRBV27 and TRBJ1-5; D possibly corresponds to TRBD1 (6 bases). Deletions cut 2 bases from V and 4 bases from J, with 18 bases between. The CDR3 length is 17 residues. CDR1 and CDR2 from the germline V gene are MNHEY and SMNVEV (reference sequence). The CDR3 DNA reads as TGTGCCAGCAGTTTACGGTGGGCGAGCCAGGGGAATCAGCCCCAGCATTTT. Its translation is CASSLRWASQGNQPQHF.

This chain uses TRBV11-2 with TRBJ1-1; 7 nucleotides match TRBD1. Germline V CDR1 and CDR2: SGHAT, FQNNGV. V dropped 5 bases and J dropped 6; count of bases not matched to a gene: 3. The length of the CDR3 is 12 residues. The CDR3 here is CASSDTGAEAFF. The CDR3 coding sequence is TGTGCCAGCAGCGACACAGGGGCTGAAGCTTTCTTT. Full variable domain (remainder filled in from reference TRBV11-2 and TRBJ1-1): EAGVAQSPRYKIIEKRQSVAFWCNPISGHATLYWYQQILGQGPKLLIQFQNNGVVDDSQLPKDRFSAERLKGVDSTLKIQPAKLEDSAVYLCASSDTGAEAFFGQGTRLTVV.